A single sample is the source of the 17 T cell receptor beta chains below, sequenced in a study of T cell responses to AZD1222 COVID-19 vaccine. Profiling relied on immunoSEQ multiplex PCR, and the TCRdb table lists in-frame clones only, not all of them. The sample records under 100,000 clones, 70% to 90% being singletons. The source material was peripheral blood, sampled on day 0 of AZD1222 vaccination. Receptors were obtained from an adult in good health.

The chain joins TRBV27 to TRBJ2-3; D remains ambiguous. The V and J ends lost 0 bases and 2 bases respectively, with 12 bases between them. The CDR3 consists of 16 residues. Germline CDR1 is MNHEY and CDR2 is SMNVEV (reference sequence). Here the CDR3 DNA reads TGTGCCAGCAGTTTATCAGGAAGGGTCCCCACAGATACGCAGTATTTT. It codes for CASSLSGRVPTDTQYF.

The V gene is TRBV28, the J gene TRBJ1-5, with TRBD1 identical over 10 bases. CDR1 is MDHEN, CDR2 SYDVKM, per germline. J lost 7 bases, V lost 5 bases, and 8 bases had no gene match. This CDR3 region has 15 residues. The CDR3 sequence is CASSDRTGGHQPQHF. CDR3 sequence (DNA): TGTGCCAGCAGTGACCGGACAGGGGGGCACCAGCCCCAGCATTTT.

This chain links TRBV20-1 with TRBJ2-6; 7 bases agree with TRBD1. The germline V gene has CDR1 DFQATT and CDR2 SNEGSKA (reference sequence). V lost 3 bases to trimming and J lost 0 bases; unmatched junction nucleotides: 8. The CDR3 has 17 amino acids. CDR3 in DNA: TGCAGTGCTAGTAAGGGGGCCGATACCTCTGGGGCCAACGTCCTGACTTTC. This sequence encodes CSASKGADTSGANVLTF.

This chain joins TRBV6-5 and TRBJ1-3; no reliable D call. The CDR3 has 13 amino acids. Germline assignment: CDR1 MNHEY and CDR2 SVGAGI. Trimming took off 7 bases at V and 6 bases at J, with 13 bases between the two ends. The CDR3 here is CASKAGPENTIYF. The CDR3 nucleotides are TGTGCCAGCAAGGCAGGTCCGGAAAACACCATATATTTT.

The chain employs TRBV11-1 and TRBJ2-5, with TRBD1 matching 10 bases. The CDR3 sequence is 13 residues long. From germline, CDR1 is SGHAT and CDR2 FQDESV (reference sequence). V lost 11 bases, J lost 7 bases, and 10 bases stayed unmatched. The DNA for the CDR3 is TGTGCCGTACTCCCGGACAGGGGGATGACCCAGTACTTC. Amino acid sequence: CAVLPDRGMTQYF.

A word on this clone: Other DNA variants within this sample encode the same CDR3. This chain links TRBV30 with TRBJ2-1; TRBD1 might be the D (5 bases). Germline assignment: CDR1 GTSNPN and CDR2 SVGIG (reference sequence). The CDR3 loop spans 12 amino acids. Trimming pared 3 bases from V and 6 bases from J, leaving 9 bases between. The CDR3 region is CAWSRQSNEQFF. DNA for the CDR3: TGTGCCTGGAGCCGACAGTCCAATGAGCAGTTCTTC.

This sequence joins TRBV28 and TRBJ2-1, with 13 positions matching TRBD2. Looked up from germline, CDR1 is MDHEN and CDR2 is SYDVKM. CDR3 length: 16 residues. J gave up 6 bases and V 6 bases, and 8 bases lay outside the gene matches. The chain's CDR3 is CASSTTWTSGSNEQFF. The CDR3 DNA reads as TGTGCCAGCAGCACTACTTGGACTAGCGGGAGCAATGAGCAGTTCTTC.

The V and J genes are TRBV7-3 and TRBJ2-5, with 12 bases fitting TRBD2. Per the germline V gene, CDR1 is SGHTA and CDR2 is FQGTGA. After removal of 5 bases from V and 4 bases from J, the junction contained 5 bases not matched to a gene. The CDR3 spans 15 residues. The CDR3 region has the DNA TGTGCCAGCAGCCCTCTAGCGGGAGGGGCAGAGACCCAGTACTTC. Its protein is CASSPLAGGAETQYF.

The chain is built from TRBV18 and TRBJ2-7; the match to TRBD1 covers 9 bases. CDR1 and CDR2 from the germline V gene are KGHSH and LQKENI. With 8 bases clipped from V and 6 bases from J, the junction kept 20 bases outside the gene matches. The CDR3 contains 17 residues. The CDR3 region is CASTLSLTGTGLGEQYF. CDR3 nucleotides: TGTGCCAGCACACTATCCCTCACCGGGACAGGGTTAGGCGAGCAGTACTTC.

The J gene is TRBJ2-2, the V gene TRBV10-1, with TRBD1 identical over 7 bases. There are 20 residues in the CDR3. V lost 0 bases to trimming and J lost 6 bases; unmatched junction nucleotides: 19. The germline V gene encodes CDR1 WNHNN and CDR2 SYGVQD (reference sequence). The CDR3 loop is CASSESSLTGYSLKPGELFF. CDR3 DNA sequence: TGCGCCAGCAGTGAGTCATCCCTGACAGGGTACAGCTTGAAGCCCGGGGAGCTGTTTTTT.

The rearrangement uses TRBV19 and TRBJ2-7; D may be TRBD2 (6 bases). The CDR3 covers 15 residues. V was shortened by 2 bases and J by 2 bases, with 13 bases between the two germline ends. Germline CDR1 reads LNHDA; CDR2 reads SQIVND (reference sequence). In nucleotides, the CDR3 is TGTGCCAGTAGTATATCCGCGGGGTCCCCCTACGAGCAGTACTTC. Residues: CASSISAGSPYEQYF.

The chain joins TRBV4-3 to TRBJ1-2; D is unresolved. V gave up 1 base and J gave up 0 bases, with 15 bases separating them. Germline CDR1 LGHNA, CDR2 YSLEER. This CDR3 is 17 amino acids long. Written as DNA, the CDR3 is TGCGCCAGCAGCCAAGTTATCCTTTCAGGCCCTAACTATGGCTACACCTTC. Translated: CASSQVILSGPNYGYTF.

The chain carries TRBV28 and TRBJ2-7; D is possibly TRBD1 (6 bases). The CDR3 covers 13 residues. Per the germline V gene, CDR1 is MDHEN and CDR2 is SYDVKM. V lost 3 bases and J 1 base, leaving 7 bases between the germline ends. DNA of the CDR3: TGTGCCAGCAGTTTCCAGGGGTCCTACGAGCAGTACTTC. It encodes CASSFQGSYEQYF.

The rearrangement uses TRBV9 and TRBJ1-5, with D maybe TRBD1 (5 bases). This CDR3 has 16 amino acids. Germline values: CDR1 SGDLS, CDR2 YYNGEE. Trimming left V 3 bases short and J 3 bases short, with 16 bases between. For the CDR3, the DNA is TGTGCCAGCAGCGCCGGACAAGGGGCTTCCAATCAGCCCCAGCATTTT. Translation gives CASSAGQGASNQPQHF.

J is TRBJ2-5 and V is TRBV15, with D perhaps matching TRBD2 (7 bases). Germline V lookup: CDR1 LNHNV, CDR2 YYDKDF (reference sequence). The CDR3 is 15 amino acids. V was pared by 5 bases and J by 4 bases, with 17 bases between. The CDR3 DNA follows: TGTGCCACCAGCCATAGGGGGGGTAGCTCAGAGACCCAGTACTTC. Residues: CATSHRGGSSETQYF.

The chain employs TRBV19 and TRBJ2-5, with a weak D call TRBD1 (5 bases). V was cut by 11 bases and J by 4 bases, with 11 bases left in between. CDR3 size: 11 residues. Germline loops: CDR1 LNHDA, CDR2 SQIVND (reference sequence). The CDR3 DNA reads as TGTGCCTGCCAGGGTTTAGAGACCCAGTACTTC. Encoded protein: CACQGLETQYF.

The chain couples TRBV28 to TRBJ1-5; a possible D gene is TRBD1 (5 bases). The V end was cut by 2 bases, the J end by 5 bases, with 10 bases between. The germline V gene has CDR1 MDHEN and CDR2 SYDVKM. CDR3 length: 14 amino acids. For the CDR3, the DNA is TGTGCCAGCAGTTTAGCCAGGGTCGATCAGCCCCAGCATTTT. Amino acid sequence: CASSLARVDQPQHF.